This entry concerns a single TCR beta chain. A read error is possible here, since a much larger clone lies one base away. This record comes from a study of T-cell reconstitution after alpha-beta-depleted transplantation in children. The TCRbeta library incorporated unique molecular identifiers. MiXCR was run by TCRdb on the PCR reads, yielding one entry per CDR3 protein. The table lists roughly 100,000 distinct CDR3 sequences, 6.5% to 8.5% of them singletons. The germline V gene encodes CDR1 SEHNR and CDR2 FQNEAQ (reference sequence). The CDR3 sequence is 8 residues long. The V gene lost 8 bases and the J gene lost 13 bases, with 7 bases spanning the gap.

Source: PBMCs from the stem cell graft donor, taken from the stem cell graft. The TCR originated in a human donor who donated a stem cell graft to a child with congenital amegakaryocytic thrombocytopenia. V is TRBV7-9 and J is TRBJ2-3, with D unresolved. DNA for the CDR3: TGTGCCAGCGGCCCAGAGTATTTT. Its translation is CASGPEYF. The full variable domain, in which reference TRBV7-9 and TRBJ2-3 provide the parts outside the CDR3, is DTGVSQNPRHKITKRGQNVTFRCDPISEHNRLYWYRQTLGQGPEFLTYFQNEAQLEKSRLLSDRFSAERPKGSFSTLEIQRTEQGDSAMYLCASGPEYFGPGTRLTVL.